Listed below are T cell receptor beta chains from one sample, sequenced in a study of blood T cell repertoires in COVID-19. Generated by immunoSEQ multiplex PCR, the TCRdb table keeps only in-frame clones and is missing some. The top ten hold roughly 0.6% of the sample, which has 150,000 or so clones, 75% to 90% seen once. Sequenced input: peripheral blood. These receptors came from a man aged 55 to 70 with acute or convalescent COVID-19. Both conserved end residues are part of each CDR3. Each record gives: CDR3 length, J gene, V gene, clone size, CDR3 protein. Clone size is not always given. Where it is, it says once, few, many or a class for expanded clones.

CDR3 length: 17; J gene: TRBJ2-1; V gene: TRBV6-1; clone size: few; CDR3 protein: CASSESGWGVMGNEQFF
CDR3 length: 15; J gene: TRBJ2-7; V gene: TRBV30; clone size: -; CDR3 protein: CAWSSYPGGQYEQYF
CDR3 length: 16; J gene: TRBJ2-2; V gene: TRBV9; clone size: -; CDR3 protein: CASSVDGRANTGELFF
CDR3 length: 16; J gene: TRBJ1-6; V gene: TRBV3-1/TRBV3-2; clone size: -; CDR3 protein: CASSQVEAVYNSPLHF
CDR3 length: 17; J gene: TRBJ2-7; V gene: TRBV19; clone size: once; CDR3 protein: CASSLHPRDRGRSGQYF
CDR3 length: 14; J gene: TRBJ1-5; V gene: TRBV6-5; clone size: -; CDR3 protein: CASSYGGSNQPQHF
CDR3 length: 13; J gene: TRBJ2-5; V gene: TRBV19; clone size: -; CDR3 protein: CASSMARQETQYF
CDR3 length: 12; J gene: TRBJ2-7; V gene: TRBV7-2; clone size: -; CDR3 protein: CASSLDAFEQYF
CDR3 length: 13; J gene: TRBJ2-1; V gene: TRBV10-3; clone size: -; CDR3 protein: CAISEDRTREQFF
CDR3 length: 16; J gene: TRBJ1-6; V gene: TRBV6-1; clone size: -; CDR3 protein: CASSEVTGQGNSPLHF
CDR3 length: 17; J gene: TRBJ1-5; V gene: TRBV19; clone size: -; CDR3 protein: CASSIFRGQAGKQPQHF
CDR3 length: 13; J gene: TRBJ2-7; V gene: TRBV27; clone size: few; CDR3 protein: CASSNREGLEQYF
CDR3 length: 13; J gene: TRBJ1-2; V gene: TRBV6-1; clone size: -; CDR3 protein: CASSDLRRGGYTF
CDR3 length: 14; J gene: TRBJ2-7; V gene: TRBV2; clone size: -; CDR3 protein: CASTRRGTSYEQYF
CDR3 length: 12; J gene: TRBJ1-3; V gene: TRBV6-6; clone size: -; CDR3 protein: CASVGTGNTIYF
CDR3 length: 15; J gene: TRBJ2-6; V gene: TRBV6-5; clone size: -; CDR3 protein: CASRGQFSGANVLTF
CDR3 length: 17; J gene: TRBJ2-1; V gene: TRBV5-1; clone size: -; CDR3 protein: CASSLSRLQRGGNEQFF
CDR3 length: 16; J gene: TRBJ2-7; V gene: TRBV4-3; clone size: -; CDR3 protein: CASSQVRNGNSYEQYF
CDR3 length: 14; J gene: TRBJ1-2; V gene: TRBV5-6; clone size: -; CDR3 protein: CASSLGLGDYGYTF
CDR3 length: 17; J gene: TRBJ2-2; V gene: TRBV21-1; clone size: -; CDR3 protein: CASSKEREKLGTGELFF
CDR3 length: 11; J gene: TRBJ1-1; V gene: TRBV5-1; clone size: -; CDR3 protein: CASRRETEAFF
CDR3 length: 13; J gene: TRBJ2-1; V gene: TRBV25-1; clone size: -; CDR3 protein: CASSEGGRARQFF
CDR3 length: 16; J gene: TRBJ2-5; V gene: TRBV28; clone size: -; CDR3 protein: CASSLRLAGVRETQYF
CDR3 length: 16; J gene: TRBJ2-7; V gene: TRBV5-1; clone size: -; CDR3 protein: CASSLGLRGGLYEQYF
CDR3 length: 15; J gene: TRBJ2-4; V gene: TRBV6-5; clone size: -; CDR3 protein: CASSLTGAGKNIQYF
CDR3 length: 13; J gene: TRBJ2-1; V gene: TRBV24-1; clone size: once; CDR3 protein: CATSDNGLTEQFF
CDR3 length: 15; J gene: TRBJ1-4; V gene: TRBV5-8; clone size: -; CDR3 protein: CASSLGAGTNEKLFF